This T cell receptor beta chain was recovered during a study of shared clonotypes between healthy human individuals (dated by TCRdb to 2019 to 2021). For the wider study: The cohort comprised a couple of women and a few men aged 18 to 49 years. To estimate repertoire size and how much clonotypes are shared between individuals, the study performed deep sequencing of blood TCR repertoires from about 5 healthy adults. Libraries were prepared and TCR repertoires were sequenced by different laboratories using diverse techniques, in order to increase sequencing depth and limit assay-specific biases. Per donor, leukapheresis produced somewhere between about 0.94 and 10 billion PBMCs. Study-wide findings and limitations: Pairwise subsampling indicated that sequencing depth was expected to affect the degree of clonotype sharing among donors. Sampling was restricted to blood, and TCR repertoires in tissue are likely to differ from TCR repertoires in blood. Because the study included only a small number of donors, the genetic and exposure-history diversity represented was limited.

The CDR3 runs 14 residues from the cysteine to the phenylalanine. The entry retains the CDR3 DNA only, 42 bases that are in frame from base 1. V is reduced by 4 bases and J by 2 bases, leaving a spacing of 13 bases between them. From the germline V gene, CDR1 is SGHRS and CDR2 is YFSETQ. Using the deep immunoSEQ assay, TCR CDR3 regions were amplified from genomic DNA by multiplex PCR. Extracted genomic DNA from each cell subset was distributed evenly across all wells of several immunoSEQ 96-well plates, and each plate was treated as a replicate. Each replicate PCR for unsorted PBMC received roughly 0.3 ug genomic DNA, equal to 25,000 to 35,000 T cell genomes. Unsorted PBMC genomic DNA was sequenced across ten immunoSEQ deep assay plates. Purified libraries were quantified with a Qubit 3.0 fluorometer, sized on a Bioanalyzer 2100, and re-quantified with the KAPA Library Quantification kit. Each immunoSEQ 96-well plate was sequenced on its own single-read 150-cycle Illumina NextSeq 550 flow cell. The authors processed their data as follows. Because only junctional sequences without quality scores were contained in the immunoSEQ output, filtering matching that applied to full-length reads could not be performed. To assign V/J genes and CDR3, sequences were annotated using PyIR, a Python wrapper for IgBLAST v1.9, with IMGT germline references. Any read was removed if the V/J assignment was weak (E-value above 1e-6), the CDR3 was missing, or the read contained stop codons, out-of-frame junctions, or ambiguous translated residues. V3J clonotypes were defined by identical inferred V gene, J gene, and CDR3 amino acid sequence. Percentage overlap between repertoires was calculated by dividing the number of shared unique clonotypes by the size of the smaller repertoire. Richness of each repertoire was evaluated using RTK rarefaction, the Chao1 estimator, and Recon v2.1 estimates of unobserved clonotypes. Drawn from immuneACCESS, this table holds only the in-frame rearrangements with V and J called that TCRdb kept. Clones are partly lost; checked studies trace under half to an unresolved V gene and leave the rest unexplained. V, J and clone size are those of that table, while D and trimming were read from the DNA. Across this sample there are fewer than 600,000 clones, with 75% to 85% seen only once. Clones ranked in the top ten supply under 15% of the sample.

About this clone: Its antigen is unknown. No much larger clonotype is one base removed from it; base qualities were not supplied.

The donors were healthy, HIV-negative adults who had no recently reported acute infections or vaccinations. Every donor was a Caucasian adult living in Nashville, Tennessee, USA. In the unsorted samples, 70 million to 95 million PBMCs were counted, and genomic DNA was extracted using the QIAamp DNA Blood Mini kit. After blood collection by leukapheresis, PBMCs were isolated using Ficoll-Histopaque density gradient centrifugation and then cryopreserved in the vapor phase of liquid nitrogen. This receptor was identified in a middle-aged woman in good health. Some clones in this sample may be carry-over from other donors' samples. The chain joins TRBV5-1 to TRBJ2-7; a weak D assignment points to TRBD1 (6 bases agree). What was sequenced was PBMCs. The bases are TGCGCCAGCAGCGCAGGACAGCTCCCCTACGAGCAGTACTTC. This codes for CASSAGQLPYEQYF.